A single T cell receptor (beta chain) is shown here with its context. This clonotype showed up many times. Its antigen is currently not known. The record has no base qualities; no much larger clone is one base away. The sample comes from a study of T-cell reconstitution after alpha-beta-depleted transplantation in children (dated by TCRdb to the mid-2010s). For the wider study: Using TCR repertoire profiling, the study quantitatively followed how T-cell immune reconstitution unfolded in children after TCRalphabeta/CD19-depleted allogeneic hematopoietic cell transplantation.

General findings and caveats noted by the study authors: Apparently early alphabetaT-cell count recovery about two months after transplant reportedly relied on only several hundred rapidly expanded clones derived from non-depleted graft cells. Over the following months the frequencies of hyperexpanded clones went down, and after one year T-cell counts and TCRbeta diversity were mostly credited to newly produced T cells. In some patients, high TCRbeta diversity at day 60 was attributed to recipient T cells and intrathymic progenitors that had survived conditioning.

The CDR1 and CDR2 encoded by the germline V gene are SQVTM and ANQGSEA. Measured from the cysteine to the phenylalanine, the CDR3 is 15 residues long. This entry keeps only the CDR3 DNA: 45 bases, framed from base 1. Deletion took 7 bases off V and 3 bases off J, with a span of 20 bases between the germline ends. Libraries came from PCR. These reads were obtained on an Illumina HiSeq 2500. Molecular barcoding was employed in the preparation of TCR libraries, with unique molecular identifiers being used to normalize TCRbeta repertoire quantification. Through fastp at Q25 and MiXCR, TCRdb rebuilt clones from the public reads, retaining in-frame beta chains. Rows matching on CDR3 protein sequence are summarized as one entry with the most common DNA and genes. This sample is represented by about 120,000 distinct CDR3 sequences; 23% of them were singletons. Over 9.5% of the sample comes from the top ten.

The treatment or condition label on this specimen signifies: allogeneic hematopoietic cell transplantation with graft depleted of TCRalphabeta T cells and CD19 B cells. TCRalphabeta/CD19-depleted allogeneic hematopoietic cell grafts were given to the transplant recipients, all of whom were children. The sequence came from a male patient between 2 and 10 years old who had a stem cell transplant for chronic granulomatous disease, so the T cells may come from the graft donor. Here the sequenced sample was PBMCs, mostly from graft donor cells, taken 180 days after TCRalphabeta/CD19-depleted stem cell transplant. This chain is built from TRBV29-1 and TRBJ2-3; the D gene is perhaps TRBD1, on 7 matching bases. The nucleotide sequence is given as TGCAGCGGCCACCCGACAGGGAGGCAAACAGATACGCAGTATTTT. Translated, it reads CSGHPTGRQTDTQYF.